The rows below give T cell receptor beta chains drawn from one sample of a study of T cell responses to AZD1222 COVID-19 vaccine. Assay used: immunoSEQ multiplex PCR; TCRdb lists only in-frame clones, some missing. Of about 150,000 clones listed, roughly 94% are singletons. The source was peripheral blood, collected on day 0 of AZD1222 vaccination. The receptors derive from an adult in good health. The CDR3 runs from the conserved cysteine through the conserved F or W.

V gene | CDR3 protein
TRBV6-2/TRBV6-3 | CASSRETGVGADTQYF
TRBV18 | CASSPTRGNTEAFF
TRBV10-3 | CAISRGNTQYF
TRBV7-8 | CASSRSLYPNTDTQYF
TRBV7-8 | CASASGGGYTF
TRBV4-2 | CASSQEGEWTASMNTEAFF
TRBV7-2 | CASSLVVWPGNSPLHF
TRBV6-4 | CASSDSSQGAATDTQYF
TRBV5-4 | CASSLDNRPMEDEQFF
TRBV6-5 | CASRNTGHEYGYTF
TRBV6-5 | CASSPGGQGTGELFF
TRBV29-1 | CSAQLANTEAFF
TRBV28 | CASRPQGANGYTF
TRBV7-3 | CASSLIEQGKQFF
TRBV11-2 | CASSLGGQAAQPQHF
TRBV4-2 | CASSHSALVAGELFF
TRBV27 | CASTFDRAHSYNSPLHF
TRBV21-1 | CASSKTSGGSKNIQYF
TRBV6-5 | CASIRQYYGYTF
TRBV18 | CASSPREAEAFF
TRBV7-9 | CASSLLGVSGNTIYF
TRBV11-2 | CASSFTGKGNEQFF
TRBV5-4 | CASSRDGGGYTF
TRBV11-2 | CASSPTARGGNTIYF
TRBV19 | CASSIGYRSYPSPLHF
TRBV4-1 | CASSQSPPEVYFGKLFF
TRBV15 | CATSRDPSGGEKLFF
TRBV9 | CASRPQRTANYGYTF
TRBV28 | CASSSPSAGGAYYGYTF
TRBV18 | CASSPTPTGGNGYTF
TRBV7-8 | CASSLAGDFNYGYTF
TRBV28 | CASSLPPGNEKLFF
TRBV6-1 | CASSELRPLNTEAFF
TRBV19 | CASSTGPPYPLWGYTF
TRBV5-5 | CASSEVGSTNEKLFF
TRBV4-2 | CASSQEDRDSNQPQHF
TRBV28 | CASSLAYGYTF
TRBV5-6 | CASSRRPGGYTDTQYF
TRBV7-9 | CASNLVRAGGPTGELFF
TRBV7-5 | CVVKRGREAFF
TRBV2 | CASRQLSNQPQHF
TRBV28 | CASTLGGADSGNTIYF
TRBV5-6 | CASSGPSGGPTTDTQYF
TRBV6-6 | CASRSREGIHEQFF
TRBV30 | CAWSPDSRSGNTIYF
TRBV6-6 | CASRGTGGYTEAFF
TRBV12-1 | CASSVPNRGPNYGYTF
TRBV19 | CASTHILPDTEAFF
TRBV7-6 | CASSPMNSDSGNTIYF
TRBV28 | CASSLAPRAGLHGYTF
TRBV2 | CASSEAFF
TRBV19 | CASSINGGRHTEAFF
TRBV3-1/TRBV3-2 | CASSPNLRGGTEAFF
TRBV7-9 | CASSLTRGSSYNEQFF